Presented here are 6 T cell receptor beta chains from one specimen sequenced in a study of blood T cell repertoires in COVID-19. Using immunoSEQ multiplex PCR, the repertoire was profiled, and TCRdb retains in-frame clones only, with some absent. Among fewer than 350,000 clones listed, approximately 91% were seen once. Sample: PBMCs or T cells enriched from blood (not recorded which). These receptors came from a man aged 55 to 70 who had recovered from COVID-19.

CDR3 amino acids: CASSLEGTDRGVEQFF. CDR3 DNA: TGTGCCAGCAGCTTAGAAGGGACGGATCGCGGGGTTGAGCAGTTCTTC. The chain uses TRBV7-2 and TRBJ2-1; D may be TRBD2 (6 bases). V lost 1 base and J 9 bases, leaving 19 bases between the germline ends. The V gene's germline CDR1 is SGHTA and CDR2 FQGNSA. The CDR3 totals 16 residues.

V is TRBV3-1 (or the pseudogene TRBV3-2) and J is TRBJ2-3, with 8 positions matching TRBD2. The ends lost 6 bases at V and 1 base at J; junction bases unmatched: 9. The CDR3 spans 16 residues. CDR1 and CDR2 (germline): LGHDT, YNNKEL (reference sequence). The CDR3 loop is CASSRSGRGGTDTQYF. CDR3 DNA sequence: TGTGCCAGCAGTCGAAGCGGGAGAGGGGGCACAGATACGCAGTATTTT.

This clone was observed once. The chain employs TRBV15 and TRBJ2-7, with D possibly being TRBD1 (5 bases). V was shortened by 1 base and J by 0 bases, with 10 bases between the two germline ends. CDR1 LNHNV and CDR2 YYDKDF come from the germline V gene (reference sequence). CDR3 size: 15 residues. DNA of the CDR3: TGTGCCACCAGCAGAGCTATCGACAGCTCCTACGAGCAGTACTTC. Encoded protein: CATSRAIDSSYEQYF.

The chain employs TRBV21-1 and TRBJ2-1; the table's D gene call, TRBD2, was not cross checked with the DNA. TRBV21-1 is assigned pseudogene status. The CDR3 spans 15 residues. The CDR3 protein is CASPRLAGGPNEQFF. The CDR3 nucleotides read TGTGCCAGCCCGAGACTAGCGGGAGGCCCAAATGAGCAGTTCTTC.

V and J are TRBV5-1 and TRBJ2-7; 13 bases fit TRBD2. Germline V gene lookup returns CDR1 SGHRS and CDR2 YFSETQ. The V segment lost 4 bases and the J segment 6 bases; nucleotides outside the gene matches: 10. The CDR3 contains 16 residues. The CDR3 nucleotides read TGCGCCAGCAGCGGGCCAGATACTAGCGGGAGGGGCGAGCAGTACTTC. Protein sequence: CASSGPDTSGRGEQYF.

The chain carries TRBV5-1 and TRBJ2-1; TRBD2 agrees at 7 bases. Germline V gene data show CDR1 as SGHRS and CDR2 as YFSETQ. This CDR3 has 18 amino acids. V was clipped by 0 bases and J by 2 bases; unmatched bases: 11. CDR3 sequence (DNA): TGCGCCAGCAGCTTGGGCCTAGCGGCCCTCGCTACCTACAATGAGCAGTTCTTC. Amino acids: CASSLGLAALATYNEQFF.